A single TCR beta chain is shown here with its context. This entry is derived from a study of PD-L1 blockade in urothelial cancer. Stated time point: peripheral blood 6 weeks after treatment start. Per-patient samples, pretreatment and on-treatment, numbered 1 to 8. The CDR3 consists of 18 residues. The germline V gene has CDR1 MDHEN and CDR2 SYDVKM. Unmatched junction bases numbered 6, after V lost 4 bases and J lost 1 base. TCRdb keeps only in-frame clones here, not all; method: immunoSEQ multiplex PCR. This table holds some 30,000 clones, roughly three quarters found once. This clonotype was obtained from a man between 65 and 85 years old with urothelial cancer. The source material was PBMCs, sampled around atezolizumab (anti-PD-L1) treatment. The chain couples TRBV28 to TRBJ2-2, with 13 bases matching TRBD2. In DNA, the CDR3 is TGTGCCAGCAGTTCAGGACTAGCGGGAGAGGTGAACACCGGGGAGCTGTTTTTT. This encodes CASSSGLAGEVNTGELFF.